This entry lists 9 T cell receptor beta chains sequenced from one sample in a study of T-cell reconstitution after alpha-beta-depleted transplantation in children. Unique molecular identifiers were used to barcode this TCRbeta library. From the PCR reads, TCRdb called clonotypes with MiXCR, one entry per CDR3 protein. This sample has about 500,000 distinct CDR3 sequences, with around a third found just once. This specimen was PBMCs from the stem cell graft donor, taken from the stem cell graft. All receptors derive from a human donor who donated a stem cell graft to a child with aplastic anemia.

The chain carries TRBV20-1 and TRBJ2-6; no clear D. The CDR3 totals 12 residues. V lost 4 bases and J 1 base, leaving 2 bases between the germline ends. Germline loops: CDR1 DFQATT, CDR2 SNEGSKA (reference sequence). In DNA form, the CDR3 reads TGCAGTGCTACTTCTGGGGCCAACGTCCTGACTTTC. Amino acids: CSATSGANVLTF.

Regarding this clonotype: At one end, the junction sequence differs from germline, possibly due to a read error. The rearrangement uses TRBV3-1 and TRBJ2-1, with 11 positions matching TRBD2. The CDR3 is made up of 17 amino acids. Germline V lookup: CDR1 LGHDT, CDR2 YNNKEL (reference sequence). For the CDR3, the DNA is TGTGCCAGCAGCCGCCTCCCACTAGCGGGAGAGGGCAATGAACAGTTCTTC. It encodes CASSRLPLAGEGNEQFF.

This clonotype was seen more than once but under ten times. V and J are TRBV5-1 and TRBJ1-1, with TRBD1 identical over 8 bases. Trimming cost V 2 bases and J 2 bases; bases outside gene matches: 5. This CDR3 has 15 amino acids. Germline values: CDR1 SGHRS, CDR2 YFSETQ. The CDR3 region has the DNA TGCGCCAGCAGCTTTTTACAGGGGGGAAACACTGAAGCTTTCTTT. Protein sequence: CASSFLQGGNTEAFF.

Turning to this clonotype: Mismatch with germline at one junction end may stem from a read error. The chain has TRBV6-5 and TRBJ1-4, with TRBD1 identical over 9 bases. Germline CDR1 and CDR2: MNHEY and SVGAGI. The CDR3 runs 15 residues. Written as DNA, the CDR3 is TGTGGCAGCAGTTTGGGACAGGGAAAAAATGAAAAACTGTTTTTT. Its protein product is CGSSLGQGKNEKLFF.

There are a few counts of this clonotype. The gene calls are TRBV12-3 or TRBV12-4 and TRBJ2-3, with 9 bases fitting TRBD2. V was clipped by 8 bases and J by 4 bases; unmatched bases: 10. This CDR3 comprises 15 residues. As DNA, the CDR3 is TGTGCCAGCTCGGCTAGCGGGAAGATTGCAGATACGCAGTATTTT. It yields the protein CASSASGKIADTQYF.

There are a few counts of this clonotype. The chain has TRBV7-3 and TRBJ1-2, with 8 bases that match TRBD1. Germline-derived CDR1 and CDR2 are SGHTA and FQGTGA. The CDR3 is 15 residues long. The ends lost 2 bases at V and 7 bases at J; junction bases unmatched: 9. The DNA of the CDR3 is TGTGCCAGCAGCTTAGGGGCAGGGGGCGGAAGTGGCTACACCTTC. This encodes CASSLGAGGGSGYTF. Filled out from reference TRBV7-3 and TRBJ1-2, the complete variable domain reads GAGVSQTPSNKVTEKGKYVELRCDPISGHTALYWYRQSLGQGPEFLIYFQGTGAADDSGLPNDRFFAVRPEGSVSTLKIQRTERGDSAVYLCASSLGAGGGSGYTFGSGTRLTVV.

V is TRBV5-5 and J is TRBJ1-1, with no clear D. The V end lost 2 bases, the J end lost 2 bases, and 10 bases lay between the germline ends. From germline, CDR1 is SGHKS and CDR2 YYEKEE (reference sequence). The CDR3 is 14 residues long. The CDR3 here is CASSFVLGNTEAFF. The CDR3 DNA is TGTGCCAGCAGCTTTGTGCTTGGTAACACTGAAGCTTTCTTT.

The chain joins TRBV20-1 to TRBJ1-3; 8 bases fit TRBD1. Trimming cost V 5 bases and J 2 bases; bases outside gene matches: 5. Looked up from germline, CDR1 is DFQATT and CDR2 is SNEGSKA (reference sequence). The CDR3 length is 14 residues. The chain's CDR3 is CSAPTGGAGNTIYF. The CDR3 DNA sequence: TGCAGTGCTCCCACAGGGGGGGCTGGAAACACCATATATTTT.

The genes are TRBV28 and TRBJ2-5; D perhaps matches TRBD1 (6 bases). CDR3 size: 16 residues. Trimming removed 1 base at V and 3 bases at J, with 15 bases between. Germline lookup yields CDR1 MDHEN and CDR2 SYDVKM. The CDR3 region is CASSLSPGVGEETQYF. As DNA, the CDR3 is TGTGCCAGCAGTTTATCCCCAGGGGTTGGTGAAGAGACCCAGTACTTC.